This T cell receptor beta chain was sequenced during a study of blood T cell repertoires in COVID-19. Study background: T cells, B-cell-depleted T cells, or PBMCs supplied cDNA or gDNA.

Sequencing was performed with immunoSEQ multiplex PCR; in TCRdb, only in-frame clones are kept and a portion is missing. The sample carries 95,000 or so clones, roughly four fifths recorded once. The ends lost 1 base at V and 2 bases at J; junction bases unmatched: 5. The CDR3 has 16 amino acids. In germline, CDR1 is SEHNR, CDR2 FQNEAQ (reference sequence). The rearrangement uses TRBV7-9 and TRBJ2-7, with 10 positions matching TRBD1. Source material: peripheral blood. The clonotype comes from a man older than 75 with COVID-19, enrolled during active disease. The CDR3 DNA follows: TGTGCCAGCAGCTTAGTGATCGGGACAGGGGCCTACGAGCAGTACTTC. Its protein product is CASSLVIGTGAYEQYF.